The 19 T cell receptor beta chains reported below all come from one sample, sequenced in a study of blood T cells in healthy people across ages. A second PCR, run for roughly 7 to 11 cycles, used a sample-barcoded 5' primer plus a J-beta primer mix. TCRdb fed the 5' RACE reads into MiXCR, producing one record per CDR3 protein. The data contain roughly 1,000,000 distinct CDR3 sequences, approximately 25% of them singletons. These records were also assigned to another study, of T cells of mothers and their children.

Sequencing was done on a sample of blood. The receptors derive from a girl aged 2 to 10 in good health.

Ten or more counts support this clonotype. V and J are TRBV7-2 and TRBJ2-7, with TRBD1 matching 11 bases. CDR3 length: 15 residues. The trim removed 1 base at V and 2 bases at J, leaving 1 base unmatched. The germline CDR1 and CDR2 sequences are SGHTA and FQGNSA. CDR3 protein: CASSLVGQGAYEQYF. The DNA for the CDR3 is TGTGCCAGCAGCTTAGTGGGACAGGGGGCCTACGAGCAGTACTTC.

The chain carries TRBV4-3 and TRBJ2-7, with unresolved D. With 0 bases removed from V and 4 bases from J, the gap between germline ends came to 10 bases. CDR3 length equals 14 residues. CDR1 and CDR2 from the germline V gene are LGHNA and YSLEER. CDR3 loop: CASSQEGGDYEQYF. In DNA, the CDR3 is TGCGCCAGCAGCCAAGAAGGCGGAGATTACGAGCAGTACTTC.

The CDR3 nucleotides are TGTGCCAGCAGGAGACGTAGGGGACAGGGTTCCTACGAGCAGTACTTC. It encodes CASRRRRGQGSYEQYF. The rearrangement links TRBV12-3 or TRBV12-4 to TRBJ2-5; 9 bases align to TRBD1. The J call may be faulty, since TRBJ2-7 better matches the DNA end. The CDR3 runs to 16 residues.

This chain joins TRBV6-5 and TRBJ2-2; D might be TRBD1 (5 bases). CDR1 and CDR2 (germline): MNHEY, SVGAGI. The CDR3 totals 16 residues. Trimming shortened V by 0 bases and J by 6 bases, and 14 bases separated the two germline ends. The CDR3 is CASSYSTSGAPGELFF. CDR3 nucleotide sequence: TGTGCCAGCAGTTACTCGACGAGTGGGGCTCCCGGGGAGCTGTTTTTT.

This clonotype was seen repeatedly, ten times or more. The genes are TRBV4-3 and TRBJ2-1, with TRBD2 matching 9 bases. Per the germline V gene, CDR1 is LGHNA and CDR2 is YSLEER. This CDR3 is built from 16 residues. V shed 6 bases and J 7 bases; nucleotides not matched to a gene: 13. CDR3 residues: CASSLAGGPSGNEQFF. CDR3 coding DNA: TGCGCCAGCAGTTTGGCGGGGGGGCCGAGTGGGAATGAGCAGTTCTTC.

As for this clonotype: The junction and the germline gene differ at one end; a read error may be behind it. This rearrangement joins TRBV11-2 to TRBJ2-5; D call uncertain. CDR3 length equals 14 residues. The germline CDR1 and CDR2 sequences are SGHAT and FQNNGV. The CDR3 protein is CASRLDSLQETQYF. The CDR3 nucleotides read TGTGCCAGCAGATTAGATTCGTTACAAGAGACCCAGTACTTC. Supplemented by reference TRBV11-2 and TRBJ2-5, the full variable domain reads EAGVAQSPRYKIIEKRQSVAFWCNPISGHATLYWYQQILGQGPKLLIQFQNNGVVDDSQLPKDRFSAERLKGVDSTLKIQPAKLEDSAVYLCASRLDSLQETQYFGPGTRLLVL.

This clonotype was counted a few times. The chain recombines TRBV11-3 with TRBJ1-3, with D unresolved. The V end lost 1 base, the J end lost 11 bases, and 9 bases lay between the germline ends. This CDR3 comprises 12 residues. The V gene's germline CDR1 is SGHNT and CDR2 YENEEA. DNA of the CDR3: TGTGCCAGCAGCTTAGGGGCAAGTGCCATATATTTT. It is translated as CASSLGASAIYF.

On this clonotype itself: At one end the junction does not follow the germline gene, possibly because of a read error. V is TRBV6-1 and J is TRBJ2-2; 7 bases fit TRBD2. The length of the CDR3 is 18 residues. Germline V gene data show CDR1 as MNHNS and CDR2 as SASEGT. The chain's CDR3 is CASSPRKKGGRRDGGLFF. DNA for the CDR3: TGTGCCAGCAGTCCTCGTAAAAAGGGCGGGAGAAGGGACGGGGGGCTGTTTTTT.

The rearrangement joins TRBV6-1 to TRBJ2-5; 9 nucleotides align to TRBD1. The CDR3 consists of 15 residues. V gave up 7 bases and J gave up 5 bases; unmatched junction bases: 11. Germline V gene lookup returns CDR1 MNHNS and CDR2 SASEGT. The CDR3: CASTNNRGPGETQYF. The CDR3 DNA sequence: TGTGCCAGCACCAACAACAGGGGGCCGGGGGAGACCCAGTACTTC.

A few counts support this clonotype. The chain links TRBV3-1 to TRBJ2-1; tentative D call: TRBD1 (6 bases). Germline CDR1 is LGHDT and CDR2 is YNNKEL (reference sequence). Trimming stripped 3 bases from V and 8 bases from J, with 11 bases between. The CDR3 is made up of 13 amino acids. The CDR3 DNA is TGTGCCAGCAGCCAGGTAACAGGGTATGAGCAGTTCTTC. Its protein product is CASSQVTGYEQFF.

The chain is built from TRBV7-6 and TRBJ2-5; D uncertain. CDR3 length equals 13 residues. The V end lost 0 bases, the J end lost 6 bases, and 8 bases lay between the germline ends. Germline CDR1 SGHVS, CDR2 FNYEAQ. The CDR3 loop reads CASSLAGDKTQYF. The CDR3 DNA sequence: TGTGCCAGCAGCTTAGCGGGCGATAAGACCCAGTACTTC.

This clonotype was seen only a few times. CDR3 sequence reads: CASSPDREKLFF. DNA of the CDR3: TGCGCCAGCAGCCCAGACCGTGAAAAACTGTTTTTT. V is TRBV4-3 and J is TRBJ1-4; D is undetermined. The CDR3 contains 12 residues. Germline values: CDR1 LGHNA, CDR2 YSLEER. The V end was cut by 4 bases, the J end by 7 bases, with 7 bases between.

The rearrangement joins TRBV3-1 to TRBJ2-3; either TRBD1 or TRBD2 may supply D (5 bases each). Germline V lookup: CDR1 LGHDT, CDR2 YNNKEL (reference sequence). The CDR3 totals 17 residues. The ends were cut back, 3 bases at V and 1 base at J, with 17 bases in the middle. CDR3 loop: CASSQAGTHYGTDTQYF. The CDR3 DNA reads as TGTGCCAGCAGCCAGGCCGGGACCCACTACGGCACAGATACGCAGTATTTT.

V and J are TRBV9 and TRBJ2-1; D is uncertain. V lost 2 bases and J lost 5, with 8 bases in between. CDR1 SGDLS and CDR2 YYNGEE come from the germline V gene. The CDR3 is 13 amino acids. CDR3 in amino acids: CASSVYLDNEQFF. DNA for the CDR3: TGTGCCAGCAGCGTGTATTTAGACAATGAGCAGTTCTTC.

This clonotype was counted between two and nine times. In DNA form, the CDR3 reads TGCAGCGTATCCAATACTCGGCAGGGAATGGATGAAAAACTGTTTTTT. It translates to CSVSNTRQGMDEKLFF. This chain joins TRBV29-1 and TRBJ1-4, with D maybe TRBD1 (5 bases). There are 16 residues in the CDR3. The germline gives CDR1 SQVTM, CDR2 ANQGSEA. V lost 6 bases, J lost 6 bases, and 23 bases lay in between.

This clonotype was seen many times. The rearrangement joins TRBV6-6 to TRBJ2-3; a weak D match, TRBD2 (5 bases). The V gene lost 2 bases and the J gene lost 0 bases, with 6 bases spanning the gap. The CDR3 has 14 residues. The germline V gene encodes CDR1 MNHNY and CDR2 SVGAGI (reference sequence). The DNA for the CDR3 is TGTGCCAGCAGTTACCGGGGTAGCACAGATACGCAGTATTTT. It codes for CASSYRGSTDTQYF.

A few counts support this clonotype. V usage is TRBV2 and J usage is TRBJ2-1; no firm D call. This CDR3 spans 14 amino acids. The ends were cut back, 7 bases at V and 7 bases at J, with 17 bases in the middle. Germline CDR1 and CDR2: SNHLY and FYNNEI. Here the CDR3 reads CASIASGFGNEQFF. CDR3 DNA sequence: TGTGCCAGCATCGCATCCGGTTTCGGGAATGAGCAGTTCTTC.

The V call is TRBV29-1, the J call TRBJ2-7; 11 bases are shared with TRBD2. V gave up 4 bases and J gave up 1 base; unmatched junction bases: 3. The germline gives CDR1 SQVTM, CDR2 ANQGSEA. CDR3 length: 14 residues. In nucleotides, the CDR3 is TGCAGCGTTGTTGCTAGCGGGAGGTCCTACGAGCAGTACTTC. Translating gives CSVVASGRSYEQYF.

The chain joins TRBV3-2 to TRBJ1-1. TRBV3-2 is shown as a pseudogene. The CDR3 sequence is 10 residues long. This CDR3 reads CASRPRRALF. For the CDR3, the DNA is TGTGCCAGCAGACCCCGACGGGCTCTCTTT.